The 5 T cell receptor beta chains reported below all come from one sample, sequenced in a study of blood T cell repertoires in COVID-19 (dated by TCRdb to between 2020 and 2021). Libraries came from the immunoSEQ multiplex PCR assay. TCRdb carries this immuneACCESS record with in-frame sequences only. Its versions omit some clonotypes, under half of them owing to an unresolved V gene in the studies checked, with the rest unexplained. The sample contains 150,000 or so clones, roughly 89% of them found a single time. The ten largest clones add up to around 2.9% of the sample. The sequenced sample was peripheral blood. These receptors were collected from a man in his sixties with active or convalescent COVID-19.

This chain uses TRBV7-2 with TRBJ2-6, with a tentative D call TRBD1 (5 bases). The CDR3 length is 15 residues. Germline values: CDR1 SGHTA, CDR2 FQGNSA. V was pared by 1 base and J by 2 bases, with 6 bases between. The CDR3 here is CASSLGQPGANVLTF. The CDR3 coding sequence is TGTGCCAGCAGCTTAGGACAGCCTGGGGCCAACGTCCTGACTTTC.

This clone was seen a single time. The CDR3 sequence: CASSATGGYDTGELFF. The DNA for the CDR3 is TGTGCCAGCAGTGCCACAGGGGGCTACGACACCGGGGAGCTGTTTTTT. The chain employs TRBV6-1 and TRBJ2-2; TRBD1 aligns across 9 bases. The CDR3 has 16 residues. The V gene end was trimmed by 4 bases and the J gene end by 3 bases; junction bases not matched to a gene: 6. Looked up from germline, CDR1 is MNHNS and CDR2 is SASEGT.

J is TRBJ1-2 and V is TRBV10-3; 9 bases agree with TRBD1. Germline lookup yields CDR1 ENHRY and CDR2 SYGVKD. V shed 2 bases and J 8 bases; nucleotides not matched to a gene: 0. CDR3 length: 12 residues. This chain's CDR3 is CAISEDRGGYTF. The CDR3 DNA reads as TGTGCCATCAGTGAGGACAGGGGGGGCTACACCTTC.

V usage is TRBV5-5 and J usage is TRBJ2-2; TRBD1 matches at 8 bases. CDR3 length: 15 amino acids. The germline V gene has CDR1 SGHKS and CDR2 YYEKEE (reference sequence). The trim removed 4 bases at V and 4 bases at J, leaving 6 bases unmatched. CDR3 in DNA: TGTGCCAGCAGCGTTGGACAGGGAGGCACCGGGGAGCTGTTTTTT. Protein product: CASSVGQGGTGELFF. The entire variable domain, with the rest obtained from reference TRBV5-5 and TRBJ2-2, is as follows: DAGVTQSPTHLIKTRGQQVTLRCSPISGHKSVSWYQQVLGQGPQFIFQYYEKEERGRGNFPDRFSARQFPNYSSELNVNALLLGDSALYLCASSVGQGGTGELFFGEGSRLTVL.

The V and J genes are TRBV5-1 and TRBJ2-1, with 15 bases identical to TRBD2. The germline CDR1 and CDR2 sequences are SGHRS and YFSETQ. V lost 4 bases to trimming and J lost 6 bases; unmatched junction nucleotides: 8. The CDR3 has 17 amino acids. The CDR3 reads CASSGGTSGGFGNEQFF. CDR3 DNA sequence: TGCGCCAGCAGCGGAGGGACTAGCGGGGGGTTTGGCAATGAGCAGTTCTTC.